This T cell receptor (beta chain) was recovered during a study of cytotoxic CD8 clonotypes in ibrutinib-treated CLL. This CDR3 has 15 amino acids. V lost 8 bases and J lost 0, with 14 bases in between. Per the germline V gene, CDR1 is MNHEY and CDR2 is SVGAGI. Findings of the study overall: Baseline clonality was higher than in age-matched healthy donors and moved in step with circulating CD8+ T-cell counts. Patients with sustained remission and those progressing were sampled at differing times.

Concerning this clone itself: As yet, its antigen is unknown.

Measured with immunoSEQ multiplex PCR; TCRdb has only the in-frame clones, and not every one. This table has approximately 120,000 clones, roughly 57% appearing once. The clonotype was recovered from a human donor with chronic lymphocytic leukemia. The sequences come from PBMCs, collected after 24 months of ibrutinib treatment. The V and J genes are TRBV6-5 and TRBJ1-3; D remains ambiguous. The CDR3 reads CASRDPWDSGNTIYF. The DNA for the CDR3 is TGTGCCAGCCGGGATCCCTGGGACTCTGGAAACACCATATATTTT.